This TCR beta chain came from a study of blood T cell repertoires in COVID-19. The assay was immunoSEQ multiplex PCR, and TCRdb's table has in-frame clones only and misses some. The sample comprises about 110,000 clones, just over 70% of which are singletons, and less than 2% rests with the top ten. The CDR3 totals 18 residues. Germline V gives CDR1 SGHTA, CDR2 FQGNSA. V lost 5 bases to trimming and J lost 4 bases; unmatched junction nucleotides: 14. The clonotype was recovered from a middle-aged woman with acute or convalescent COVID-19. The V call is TRBV7-2, the J call TRBJ2-2; 9 bases match TRBD2. Material for sequencing was peripheral blood. CDR3 protein: CASSPQVGRGGGTGELFF. Here the CDR3 DNA reads TGTGCCAGCAGCCCCCAGGTCGGGCGGGGGGGCGGCACCGGGGAGCTGTTTTTT.